The clone carrying this T cell receptor beta chain was picked up a small number of times. Per germline, CDR1 MRHNA and CDR2 SNTAGT. CDR3 length: 15 residues. The V segment lost 0 bases and the J segment 1 base; nucleotides outside the gene matches: 0. Vbeta (60) and Jbeta (13) primers were used in the PCR. Libraries were prepared by immunoSEQ multiplex PCR; TCRdb keeps only in-frame clonotypes and omits some of them. The profile shows 200,000 or so clones, approximately 82% of them singletons. The sample originates from a study of cytomegalovirus exposure and HLA in healthy donors. This chain uses TRBV6-4 with TRBJ2-3, with TRBD1 matching over 8 bases. The sequence was obtained from a woman under 30 in good health and CMV-seropositive. Sequencing was performed on PBMCs. The CDR3 DNA reads as TGTGCCAGCAGTGACTCGGGACAGGGCACAGATACGCAGTATTTT. Its translation is CASSDSGQGTDTQYF.